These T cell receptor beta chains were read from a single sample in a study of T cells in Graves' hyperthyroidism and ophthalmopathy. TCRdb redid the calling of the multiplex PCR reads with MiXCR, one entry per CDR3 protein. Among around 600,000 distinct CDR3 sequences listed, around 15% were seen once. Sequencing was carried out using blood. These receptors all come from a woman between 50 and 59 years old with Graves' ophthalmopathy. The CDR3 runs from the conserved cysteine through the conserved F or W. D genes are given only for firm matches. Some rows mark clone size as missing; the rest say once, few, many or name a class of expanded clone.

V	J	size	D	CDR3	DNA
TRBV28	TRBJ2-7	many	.	CASSLSFHEQYF	TGTGCCAGCAGTTTATCATTCCACGAGCAGTACTTC
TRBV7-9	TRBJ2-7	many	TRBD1	CASSSGQGASYEQYF	TGTGCCAGCAGCTCAGGACAGGGGGCGTCGTACGAGCAGTACTTC
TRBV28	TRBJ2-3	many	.	CASSSPGSTDTQYF	TGTGCCAGCAGCTCCCCTGGTAGCACAGATACGCAGTATTTT
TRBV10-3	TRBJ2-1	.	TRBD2	CAISNPFRTSGRESYNEQFF	TGTGCCATCAGCAATCCCTTCAGGACTAGCGGGAGGGAGAGCTACAATGAGCAGTTCTTC
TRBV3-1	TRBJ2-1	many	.	CASSLHSDEQFF	TGTGCCAGCAGCCTTCATAGCGATGAGCAGTTCTTC
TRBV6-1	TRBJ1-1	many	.	CASRSTEAFF	TGTGCCAGCAGGAGCACTGAAGCTTTCTTT
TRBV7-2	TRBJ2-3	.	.	CASSPGSPGRFPRRTDTQYF	TGTGCCAGCTCCCCCGGATCTCCGGGACGCTTTCCTCGTCGGACAGATACGCAGTATTTT
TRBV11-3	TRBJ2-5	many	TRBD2	CASSLAGGVETQYF	TGTGCCAGCAGCCTCGCGGGAGGGGTAGAGACCCAGTACTTC
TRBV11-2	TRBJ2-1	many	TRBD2	CASSLLTGTSGRVEQFF	TGTGCCAGCAGCTTATTGACCGGGACTAGCGGGAGAGTTGAGCAGTTCTTC
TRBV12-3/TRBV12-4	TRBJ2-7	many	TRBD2	CASSSLAATYEQYF	TGTGCCAGCAGTTCTCTAGCGGCTACCTACGAGCAGTACTTC
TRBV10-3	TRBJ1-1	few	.	CAIGREGNWMNTEAFF	TGTGCCATCGGGAGGGAGGGAAACTGGATGAACACTGAAGCTTTCTTT
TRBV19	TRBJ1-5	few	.	CATSLQGRLLDSNQPQHF	TGTGCCACTTCCCTACAGGGTCGTCTCCTTGATAGCAATCAGCCCCAGCATTTT
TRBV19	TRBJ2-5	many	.	CASGRQGTTQETQYF	TGTGCCAGCGGCCGACAAGGAACTACCCAAGAGACCCAGTACTTC
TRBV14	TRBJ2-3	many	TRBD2	CASSQERGGNLDTQYF	TGTGCCAGCAGCCAAGAACGGGGGGGCAACCTAGATACGCAGTATTTT
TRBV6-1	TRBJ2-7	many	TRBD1	CASSAMTGGYEQYF	TGTGCCAGCAGTGCGATGACAGGGGGCTACGAGCAGTACTTC
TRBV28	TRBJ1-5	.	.	CASSLRADSNQPQHF	TGTGCCAGCAGTCTAAGAGCAGATAGCAATCAGCCCCAGCATTTT
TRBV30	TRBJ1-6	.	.	CAWSPGALFFHF	TGTGCCTGGAGTCCCGGCGCACTTTTCTTCCACTTT
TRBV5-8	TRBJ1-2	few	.	CASSLADKNYGYTF	TGTGCCAGCAGCTTGGCAGACAAGAACTATGGCTACACCTTC
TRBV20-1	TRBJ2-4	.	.	CSAQRGAAKNIQYF	TGCAGTGCTCAGAGGGGGGCGGCCAAAAACATTCAGTACTTC
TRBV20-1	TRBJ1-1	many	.	CSAREGGSEAFF	TGCAGTGCTAGAGAAGGAGGCAGTGAAGCTTTCTTT
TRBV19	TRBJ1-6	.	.	CASSIDTVNSPLHF	TGTGCCAGTAGTATAGATACTGTTAATTCACCCCTCCACTTT
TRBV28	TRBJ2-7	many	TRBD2	CASSLLTSDTYEQYF	TGTGCCAGCAGTTTACTGACTAGCGATACCTACGAGCAGTACTTC
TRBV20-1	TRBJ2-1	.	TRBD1	CSAPGQYNEQFF	TGCAGTGCTCCGGGACAGTACAATGAGCAGTTCTTC
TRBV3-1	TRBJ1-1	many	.	CASSPSPVNTEAFF	TGTGCCAGCAGCCCAAGTCCGGTGAACACTGAAGCTTTCTTT
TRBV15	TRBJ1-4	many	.	CATSREGSGDEKLFF	TGTGCCACCAGCAGAGAGGGCAGCGGTGATGAAAAACTGTTTTTT
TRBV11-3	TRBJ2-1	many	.	CASSLDPPGEQFF	TGTGCCAGCAGCTTAGATCCGCCAGGGGAGCAGTTCTTC
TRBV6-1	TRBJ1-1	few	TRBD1	CASSERRTGSYTEAFF	TGTGCCAGCAGTGAACGAAGGACAGGGTCGTACACTGAAGCTTTCTTT
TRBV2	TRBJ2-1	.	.	CASSEAGAHEQFF	TGTGCCAGCAGTGAAGCGGGAGCGCATGAGCAGTTCTTC
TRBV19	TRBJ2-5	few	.	CASSIHRVARETQYF	TGTGCCAGTAGTATCCACAGGGTTGCGCGGGAGACCCAGTACTTC
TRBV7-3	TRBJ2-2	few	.	CAGTPLPVAGISWHTGELFF	TGTGCCGGCACCCCTCTTCCCGTAGCAGGGATTTCTTGGCACACCGGGGAGCTGTTTTTT
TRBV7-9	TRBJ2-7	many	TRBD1	CASSPSVQGIYEQYF	TGTGCCAGCAGCCCCTCGGTACAGGGGATCTACGAGCAGTACTTC
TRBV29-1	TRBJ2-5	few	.	CSGAVESETQYF	TGCAGCGGAGCGGTGGAGTCAGAGACCCAGTACTTC
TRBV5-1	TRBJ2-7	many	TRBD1	CASSEGQPHEQYF	TGCGCCAGCAGCGAGGGACAGCCTCACGAGCAGTACTTC
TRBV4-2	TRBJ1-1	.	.	CASSQGRLTWGDRWGTEAFF	TGTGCCAGCAGCCAAGGAAGACTAACGTGGGGCGACAGGTGGGGGACTGAAGCTTTCTTT
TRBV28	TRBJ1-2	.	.	CASSRPVTDYTF	TGTGCCAGCAGTCGCCCCGTGACAGACTACACCTTC